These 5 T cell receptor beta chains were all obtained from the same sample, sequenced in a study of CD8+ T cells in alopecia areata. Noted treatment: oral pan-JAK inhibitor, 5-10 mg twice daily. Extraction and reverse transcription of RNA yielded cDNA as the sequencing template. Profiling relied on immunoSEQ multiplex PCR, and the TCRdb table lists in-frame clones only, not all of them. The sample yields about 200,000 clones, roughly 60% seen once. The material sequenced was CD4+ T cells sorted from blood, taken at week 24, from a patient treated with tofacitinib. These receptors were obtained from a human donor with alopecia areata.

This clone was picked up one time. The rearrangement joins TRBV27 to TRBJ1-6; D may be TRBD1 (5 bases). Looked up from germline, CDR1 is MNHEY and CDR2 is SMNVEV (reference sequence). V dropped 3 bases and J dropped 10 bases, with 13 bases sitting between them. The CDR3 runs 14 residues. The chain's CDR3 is CASSLEGSLSPLHF. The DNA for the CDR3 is TGTGCCAGCAGTTTGGAGGGGAGTTTGTCACCCCTCCACTTT.

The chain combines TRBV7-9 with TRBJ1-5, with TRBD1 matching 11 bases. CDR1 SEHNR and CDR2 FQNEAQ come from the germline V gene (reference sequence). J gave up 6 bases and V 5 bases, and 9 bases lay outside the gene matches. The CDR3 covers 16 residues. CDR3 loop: CASSPLGQGAGQPQHF. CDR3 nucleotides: TGTGCCAGCAGCCCCCTCGGACAGGGGGCTGGTCAGCCCCAGCATTTT.

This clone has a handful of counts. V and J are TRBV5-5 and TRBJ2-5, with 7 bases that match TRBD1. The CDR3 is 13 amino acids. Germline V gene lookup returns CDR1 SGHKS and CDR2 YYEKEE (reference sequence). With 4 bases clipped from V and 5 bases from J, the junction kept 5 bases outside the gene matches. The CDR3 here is CASSEGARETQYF. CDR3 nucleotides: TGTGCCAGCAGCGAGGGGGCTCGGGAGACCCAGTACTTC.

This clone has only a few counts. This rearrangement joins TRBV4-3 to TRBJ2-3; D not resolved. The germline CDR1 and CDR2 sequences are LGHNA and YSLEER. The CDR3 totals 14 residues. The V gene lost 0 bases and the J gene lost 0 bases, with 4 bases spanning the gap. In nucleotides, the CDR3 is TGCGCCAGCAGCCAAGAACACAGCACAGATACGCAGTATTTT. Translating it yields CASSQEHSTDTQYF.

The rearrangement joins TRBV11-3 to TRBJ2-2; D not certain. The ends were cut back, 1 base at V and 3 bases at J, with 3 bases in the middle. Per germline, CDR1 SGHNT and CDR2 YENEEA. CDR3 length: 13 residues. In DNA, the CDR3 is TGTGCCAGCAGCTTAGTGGACACCGGGGAGCTGTTTTTT. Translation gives CASSLVDTGELFF.